These 4 T cell receptor beta chains were sequenced from one sample in a study of cytomegalovirus exposure and HLA in healthy donors. PCR used 60 Vbeta primers and 13 Jbeta primers. Some clones are missing from TCRdb's copy, which holds only in-frame ones; the method was immunoSEQ multiplex PCR. The sample holds 95,000 to 100,000 clones, 76% seen once. Input material: PBMCs. The receptors derive from a man between 40 and 49 years old in good health and CMV-seronegative.

This chain joins TRBV29-1 and TRBJ2-1, with 11 bases aligning to TRBD1. The CDR3 has 13 residues. Germline CDR1 reads SQVTM; CDR2 reads ANQGSEA. The V and J ends lost 6 bases and 6 bases, in that order; junction bases with no gene match: 4. In nucleotides, the CDR3 is TGCAGCGTACGGACAGGGGGCGTCAATGAGCAGTTCTTC. Protein: CSVRTGGVNEQFF.

The J gene is TRBJ2-2, the V gene TRBV5-6; unclear D gene. This CDR3 has 14 amino acids. Trimming cost V 4 bases and J 4 bases, with 11 bases left between them. Germline CDR1 reads SGHDT; CDR2 reads YYEEEE. DNA for the CDR3: TGTGCCAGCAGCCGCCTCCCAGGCACCGGGGAGCTGTTTTTT. Amino acids: CASSRLPGTGELFF.

The chain couples TRBV4-3 to TRBJ2-7, with 7 bases that match TRBD1. The CDR3 consists of 15 residues. After removal of 1 base from V and 2 bases from J, the junction contained 5 bases not matched to a gene. Germline V gives CDR1 LGHNA, CDR2 YSLEER. DNA for the CDR3: TGCGCCAGCAGCCAAGCAGGGGGAGCAACCTACGAGCAGTACTTC. Protein product: CASSQAGGATYEQYF.

This clone occurred a few times. The chain employs TRBV27 and TRBJ2-1; no clear D gene. V shed 5 bases and J shed 4 bases, with 12 bases lying between them. Germline V gene sequence: CDR1 MNHEY, CDR2 SMNVEV (reference sequence). The CDR3 length is 14 residues. The CDR3 bases are TGTGCCAGCAGTGGCAGACTGGAATACAATGAGCAGTTCTTC. Protein product: CASSGRLEYNEQFF.